This TCR beta chain is from a study of blood T cell repertoires in COVID-19. Clones were sequenced by immunoSEQ multiplex PCR, and TCRdb holds only the in-frame ones, with some missing. In the table there are roughly 84,000 clones, approximately 86% of which are singletons. The TCR sequence derives from a man older than 75 with active or convalescent COVID-19. Material for sequencing was peripheral blood.

The CDR3 nucleotides are TGCGCCAGCAGTCCCTCCGGGACAGTAGACGCCTACGAGCAGTACGTC. The encoded protein is CASSPSGTVDAYEQYV. The J gene is TRBJ2-7, the V gene TRBV10-2; 7 bases fit TRBD1. CDR1 is WSHSY and CDR2 is SAAADI in the germline V gene. CDR3 size: 16 residues. Unmatched junction bases numbered 12, after V lost 5 bases and J lost 2 bases.